A single sample gave rise to the 4 T cell receptor beta chains below, sequenced in a study of patients and donors after allogeneic stem cell transplantation (dated by TCRdb to 2019 to 2021). The method behind the library was RT-PCR. The data were produced on a NextSeq 550. The public reads were reprocessed in TCRdb via fastp at Q25 and MiXCR, keeping in-frame beta chains. Each entry merges the rows of one CDR3 protein and shows their most common DNA and genes. This sample gives about a million distinct CDR3 sequences in total; roughly 18% of them show up just once. Of the sample, around 6% falls within the top ten clones. Sequencing input: blood, either unsorted or a sorted T cell fraction (not recorded which). The source is a human donor who was either an allogeneic HSCT recipient or a stem cell or donor lymphocyte infusion donor (not recorded which). It is not recorded whose cells these are; they may come from a transplant donor.

The chain uses TRBV30 and TRBJ2-1; 10 bases match TRBD2. After removal of 1 base from V and 4 bases from J, the junction contained 4 bases not matched to a gene. Per the germline V gene, CDR1 is GTSNPN and CDR2 is SVGIG (reference sequence). This CDR3 contains 15 residues. CDR3: CAWSGETSGYNEQFF. The CDR3 bases are TGTGCCTGGAGTGGGGAGACTAGCGGGTACAATGAGCAGTTCTTC. The full variable domain, completed using reference TRBV30 and TRBJ2-1, is SQTIHQWPATLVQPVGSPLSLECTVEGTSNPNLYWYRQAAGRGLQLLFYSVGIGQISSEVPQNLSASRPQDRQFILSSKKLLLSDSGFYLCAWSGETSGYNEQFFGPGTRLTVL.

V is TRBV10-3 and J is TRBJ1-2; weak D call: TRBD1 (6 bases). The length of the CDR3 is 13 residues. CDR1 is ENHRY, CDR2 SYGVKD, per germline. The V gene lost 7 bases and the J gene lost 3 bases, with 12 bases spanning the gap. This CDR3 is CAIKWTEDYGYTF. The CDR3 nucleotides are TGTGCCATCAAGTGGACAGAGGACTATGGCTACACCTTC.

There are a few counts of this clonotype. The chain joins TRBV20-1 to TRBJ1-5; TRBD1 aligns across 7 bases. The CDR3 is made up of 15 amino acids. The V segment lost 2 bases and the J segment 0 bases; nucleotides outside the gene matches: 4. Germline lookup yields CDR1 DFQATT and CDR2 SNEGSKA (reference sequence). In DNA, the CDR3 is TGCAGTGCTAGATCGGGACAGTATAGCAATCAGCCCCAGCATTTT. This encodes CSARSGQYSNQPQHF.

The genes are TRBV30 and TRBJ2-7; TRBD2 is a possible D gene (5 bases). V was pared by 1 base and J by 2 bases, with 9 bases between. The germline V gene has CDR1 GTSNPN and CDR2 SVGIG (reference sequence). The CDR3 loop spans 13 amino acids. Here the CDR3 DNA reads TGTGCCTGGAGTGGAGGGCCCGCCTACGAGCAGTACTTC. This codes for CAWSGGPAYEQYF.